This record covers a single T cell receptor (beta chain). The CDR3 runs to 15 residues. As processed by the authors: Counts of nucleated cells, estimated from reference gene primer amplification, were obtained. Using immunoSEQ multiplex PCR, the repertoire was profiled, and TCRdb retains in-frame clones only, with some absent. The D gene and trimming were derived from the DNA, and the V and J assignments and clone size from that table. The table lists fewer than 90,000 clones, approximately 87% of them singletons. The record originates from a study of blood T cell repertoires in COVID-19. Looking at the study overall: The samples span acute and convalescent COVID-19 from the United States, Italy and Spain. Sample material is recorded as cDNA or gDNA derived from T cells, B-cell-depleted T cells, or PBMCs.

Sequences were obtained from peripheral blood. The sequence came from an older man in a cohort sampled during active COVID-19. This rearrangement joins TRBV21-1 to TRBJ1-5. TRBV21-1 is a pseudogene segment. The CDR3 DNA reads TGTGCCAGCAGCATTGGGGGGGGAGGCAATCAGCCCCAGCATTTT. It is translated as CASSIGGGGNQPQHF.